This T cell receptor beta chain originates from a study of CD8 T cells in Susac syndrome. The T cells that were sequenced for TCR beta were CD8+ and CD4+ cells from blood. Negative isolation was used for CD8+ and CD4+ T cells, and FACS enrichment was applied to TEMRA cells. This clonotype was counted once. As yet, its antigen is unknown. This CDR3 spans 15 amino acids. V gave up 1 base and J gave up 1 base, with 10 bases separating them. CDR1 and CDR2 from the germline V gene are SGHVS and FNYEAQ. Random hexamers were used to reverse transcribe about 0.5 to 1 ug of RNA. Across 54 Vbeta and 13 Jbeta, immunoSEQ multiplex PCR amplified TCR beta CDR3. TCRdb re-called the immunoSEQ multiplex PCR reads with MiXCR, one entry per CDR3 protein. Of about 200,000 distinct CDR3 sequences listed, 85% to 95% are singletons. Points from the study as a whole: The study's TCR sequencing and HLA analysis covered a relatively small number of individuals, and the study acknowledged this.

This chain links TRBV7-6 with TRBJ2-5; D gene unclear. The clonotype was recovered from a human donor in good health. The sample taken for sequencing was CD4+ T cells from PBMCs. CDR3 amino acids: CASSLGLRAQETQYF. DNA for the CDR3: TGTGCCAGCAGCTTAGGACTCCGGGCCCAAGAGACCCAGTACTTC.